The 14 T cell receptor beta chains listed next were all sequenced from one sample in a study of blood T cell repertoires in COVID-19. Sequencing was performed with immunoSEQ multiplex PCR; in TCRdb, only in-frame clones are kept and a portion is missing. The sample has 95,000 to 110,000 clones; 85% to 90% are singletons. Source material: peripheral blood. The receptors stem from a human donor in a cohort sampled during active COVID-19.

This sequence joins TRBV28 and TRBJ2-3; weak D call: TRBD2 (7 bases). The length of the CDR3 is 19 residues. Trimming pared 6 bases from V and 2 bases from J, leaving 27 bases between. Germline CDR1 MDHEN, CDR2 SYDVKM. CDR3 residues: CASSPGAWGAGASTDTQYF. The CDR3 region has the DNA TGTGCCAGCAGCCCGGGAGCCTGGGGGGCGGGGGCCTCCACAGATACGCAGTATTTT.

This chain links TRBV5-1 with TRBJ2-5; no reliable D call. V was cut by 0 bases and J by 5 bases, with 8 bases left in between. The CDR3 totals 13 residues. Germline assignment: CDR1 SGHRS and CDR2 YFSETQ. In DNA, the CDR3 is TGCGCCAGCAGCTTGGGGGTGGAGGAGACCCAGTACTTC. Translation gives CASSLGVEETQYF.

V gene TRBV12-3 or TRBV12-4 combines with J gene TRBJ2-7; D gene ambiguous. The ends were cut back, 3 bases at V and 3 bases at J, with 9 bases in the middle. This CDR3 has 13 amino acids. Here the CDR3 reads CASSFELDYEQYF. CDR3 sequence (DNA): TGTGCCAGCAGTTTCGAACTCGACTACGAGCAGTACTTC.

The chain's CDR3 is CASSWDRIYEQYF. DNA of the CDR3: TGTGCCAGCAGCTGGGACAGGATCTACGAGCAGTACTTC. The chain carries TRBV5-4 and TRBJ2-7, with 8 bases fitting TRBD1. Germline V CDR1 and CDR2: SGHNT, YYREEE (reference sequence). V dropped 3 bases and J dropped 3; count of bases not matched to a gene: 2. This CDR3 spans 13 amino acids.

The chain links TRBV7-2 to TRBJ2-1, with TRBD2 matching 11 bases. The CDR3 is made up of 15 amino acids. CDR1 and CDR2 (germline): SGHTA, FQGNSA. The V segment lost 1 base and the J segment 7 bases; nucleotides outside the gene matches: 3. CDR3 residues: CASSLVSGGVNEQFF. As DNA, the CDR3 is TGTGCCAGCAGCTTAGTTAGCGGGGGGGTAAATGAGCAGTTCTTC. Full variable domain (rest looked up from reference TRBV7-2 and TRBJ2-1): GAGVSQSPSNKVTEKGKDVELRCDPISGHTALYWYRQSLGQGLEFLIYFQGNSAPDKSGLPSDRFSAERTGGSVSTLTIQRTQQEDSAVYLCASSLVSGGVNEQFFGPGTRLTVL.

V usage is TRBV5-6 and J usage is TRBJ1-3; possible D gene TRBD1, 6 bases. With 4 bases removed from V and 2 bases from J, the gap between germline ends came to 13 bases. Germline assignment: CDR1 SGHDT and CDR2 YYEEEE. This CDR3 spans 15 amino acids. The CDR3 protein is CASSHRARTGNTIYF. DNA for the CDR3: TGTGCCAGCAGCCACAGGGCAAGGACTGGAAACACCATATATTTT.

V gene TRBV30 combines with J gene TRBJ1-1; D call uncertain. The germline V and J ends were trimmed by 0 bases and 1 base, with 6 bases remaining between them. Germline-derived CDR1 and CDR2 are GTSNPN and SVGIG (reference sequence). This CDR3 has 13 amino acids. CDR3: CAWSVRENTEAFF. For the CDR3, the DNA is TGTGCCTGGAGTGTACGAGAGAACACTGAAGCTTTCTTT.

The chain uses TRBV28 and TRBJ2-7; TRBD1 matches 10 bases. V was clipped by 5 bases and J by 5 bases; unmatched bases: 12. CDR1 is MDHEN, CDR2 SYDVKM, per germline. The CDR3 spans 16 residues. The CDR3 here is CASSVLRDRGIDEQYF. For the CDR3, the DNA is TGTGCCAGCAGTGTCCTCCGGGACAGGGGAATCGACGAGCAGTACTTC.

V usage is TRBV28 and J usage is TRBJ1-1; D possibly corresponds to TRBD1 (6 bases). The CDR3 covers 15 residues. V dropped 5 bases and J dropped 0 bases, with 13 bases sitting between them. CDR1 and CDR2 (germline): MDHEN, SYDVKM. DNA of the CDR3: TGTGCCAGCAGTCCCAGGGGTCGGATGAACACTGAAGCTTTCTTT. Protein: CASSPRGRMNTEAFF.

This chain links TRBV5-1 with TRBJ1-1; 8 nucleotides line up with TRBD1. Germline V gene sequence: CDR1 SGHRS, CDR2 YFSETQ. This CDR3 contains 13 residues. The trim removed 7 bases at V and 4 bases at J, leaving 6 bases unmatched. The DNA of the CDR3 is TGCGCCAGCCGACAGGGGTTGGTCACTGAAGCTTTCTTT. It codes for CASRQGLVTEAFF.

V gene TRBV9 combines with J gene TRBJ2-3, with TRBD2 matching over 10 bases. V trimming: 2 bases; J trimming: 5 bases; junction bases outside the gene matches: 8. The CDR3 has 16 amino acids. Per the germline V gene, CDR1 is SGDLS and CDR2 is YYNGEE. CDR3 region: CASSVYQGLAIDTQYF. The CDR3 coding sequence is TGTGCCAGCAGCGTGTATCAGGGACTAGCGATAGATACGCAGTATTTT.

This rearrangement joins TRBV4-3 to TRBJ2-7, with 12 bases matching TRBD2. The junction had 8 bases not matched to a gene; V was cut back by 3 bases and J by 2 bases. The CDR3 sequence is 17 residues long. Germline CDR1 LGHNA, CDR2 YSLEER. The CDR3, as DNA: TGCGCCAGCAGCCAGGCACTACTAGCGGGGGGACCCTACGAGCAGTACTTC. It translates to CASSQALLAGGPYEQYF.

This chain links TRBV6-5 with TRBJ1-2; D unclear. CDR1 and CDR2 from the germline V gene are MNHEY and SVGAGI. Trimming took off 0 bases at V and 2 bases at J, with 7 bases between the two ends. The CDR3 totals 14 residues. CDR3 bases: TGTGCCAGCAGTTACTCGGGCCAGAACTATGGCTACACCTTC. Translating gives CASSYSGQNYGYTF.

V and J are TRBV19 and TRBJ1-2; TRBD1 matches 10 bases. Trimming took 7 bases from V and 4 from J; bases not matched to a gene: 12. The CDR3 runs to 16 residues. Germline loops: CDR1 LNHDA, CDR2 SQIVND (reference sequence). CDR3 sequence: CASTPGQGYTGYGYTF. The CDR3 nucleotides are TGTGCCAGTACTCCGGGACAGGGGTATACGGGCTATGGCTACACCTTC.